Detailed here is one TCR beta chain. Its antigen is not known. Germline lookup yields CDR1 LGHNA and CDR2 YSLEER. The V gene lost 3 bases and the J gene lost 7 bases, with 15 bases spanning the gap. This CDR3 is 14 amino acids long. Each sample provided at least 6 micrograms of extracted total RNA. The source of the sample is a study of blood T cells in healthy people across ages. Then a second PCR, running about 6 to 12 cycles, was carried out with a sample-barcoded 5' primer and a J-beta primer mix. Every single cDNA molecule received a tag from a template-switch adaptor with 12 random nucleotides. One entry per CDR3 protein, called by TCRdb with MiXCR from the 5' RACE reads. The top ten clones hold around a quarter of a sample with hundreds of thousands of distinct CDR3 sequences, approximately 53% of them seen once. Whole-study findings and limits: The lack of PBMC sorting stopped any conclusive naive versus antigen-experienced comparison.

The sequence was collected from a man aged 35 to 55 in good health. Sequenced input: blood. The chain combines TRBV4-3 with TRBJ1-2; D is perhaps TRBD1 (5 bases). Written as DNA, the CDR3 is TGCGCCAGCAGCCACCCCGGGGACCAAGGTGGCTACACCTTC. Its translation: CASSHPGDQGGYTF.